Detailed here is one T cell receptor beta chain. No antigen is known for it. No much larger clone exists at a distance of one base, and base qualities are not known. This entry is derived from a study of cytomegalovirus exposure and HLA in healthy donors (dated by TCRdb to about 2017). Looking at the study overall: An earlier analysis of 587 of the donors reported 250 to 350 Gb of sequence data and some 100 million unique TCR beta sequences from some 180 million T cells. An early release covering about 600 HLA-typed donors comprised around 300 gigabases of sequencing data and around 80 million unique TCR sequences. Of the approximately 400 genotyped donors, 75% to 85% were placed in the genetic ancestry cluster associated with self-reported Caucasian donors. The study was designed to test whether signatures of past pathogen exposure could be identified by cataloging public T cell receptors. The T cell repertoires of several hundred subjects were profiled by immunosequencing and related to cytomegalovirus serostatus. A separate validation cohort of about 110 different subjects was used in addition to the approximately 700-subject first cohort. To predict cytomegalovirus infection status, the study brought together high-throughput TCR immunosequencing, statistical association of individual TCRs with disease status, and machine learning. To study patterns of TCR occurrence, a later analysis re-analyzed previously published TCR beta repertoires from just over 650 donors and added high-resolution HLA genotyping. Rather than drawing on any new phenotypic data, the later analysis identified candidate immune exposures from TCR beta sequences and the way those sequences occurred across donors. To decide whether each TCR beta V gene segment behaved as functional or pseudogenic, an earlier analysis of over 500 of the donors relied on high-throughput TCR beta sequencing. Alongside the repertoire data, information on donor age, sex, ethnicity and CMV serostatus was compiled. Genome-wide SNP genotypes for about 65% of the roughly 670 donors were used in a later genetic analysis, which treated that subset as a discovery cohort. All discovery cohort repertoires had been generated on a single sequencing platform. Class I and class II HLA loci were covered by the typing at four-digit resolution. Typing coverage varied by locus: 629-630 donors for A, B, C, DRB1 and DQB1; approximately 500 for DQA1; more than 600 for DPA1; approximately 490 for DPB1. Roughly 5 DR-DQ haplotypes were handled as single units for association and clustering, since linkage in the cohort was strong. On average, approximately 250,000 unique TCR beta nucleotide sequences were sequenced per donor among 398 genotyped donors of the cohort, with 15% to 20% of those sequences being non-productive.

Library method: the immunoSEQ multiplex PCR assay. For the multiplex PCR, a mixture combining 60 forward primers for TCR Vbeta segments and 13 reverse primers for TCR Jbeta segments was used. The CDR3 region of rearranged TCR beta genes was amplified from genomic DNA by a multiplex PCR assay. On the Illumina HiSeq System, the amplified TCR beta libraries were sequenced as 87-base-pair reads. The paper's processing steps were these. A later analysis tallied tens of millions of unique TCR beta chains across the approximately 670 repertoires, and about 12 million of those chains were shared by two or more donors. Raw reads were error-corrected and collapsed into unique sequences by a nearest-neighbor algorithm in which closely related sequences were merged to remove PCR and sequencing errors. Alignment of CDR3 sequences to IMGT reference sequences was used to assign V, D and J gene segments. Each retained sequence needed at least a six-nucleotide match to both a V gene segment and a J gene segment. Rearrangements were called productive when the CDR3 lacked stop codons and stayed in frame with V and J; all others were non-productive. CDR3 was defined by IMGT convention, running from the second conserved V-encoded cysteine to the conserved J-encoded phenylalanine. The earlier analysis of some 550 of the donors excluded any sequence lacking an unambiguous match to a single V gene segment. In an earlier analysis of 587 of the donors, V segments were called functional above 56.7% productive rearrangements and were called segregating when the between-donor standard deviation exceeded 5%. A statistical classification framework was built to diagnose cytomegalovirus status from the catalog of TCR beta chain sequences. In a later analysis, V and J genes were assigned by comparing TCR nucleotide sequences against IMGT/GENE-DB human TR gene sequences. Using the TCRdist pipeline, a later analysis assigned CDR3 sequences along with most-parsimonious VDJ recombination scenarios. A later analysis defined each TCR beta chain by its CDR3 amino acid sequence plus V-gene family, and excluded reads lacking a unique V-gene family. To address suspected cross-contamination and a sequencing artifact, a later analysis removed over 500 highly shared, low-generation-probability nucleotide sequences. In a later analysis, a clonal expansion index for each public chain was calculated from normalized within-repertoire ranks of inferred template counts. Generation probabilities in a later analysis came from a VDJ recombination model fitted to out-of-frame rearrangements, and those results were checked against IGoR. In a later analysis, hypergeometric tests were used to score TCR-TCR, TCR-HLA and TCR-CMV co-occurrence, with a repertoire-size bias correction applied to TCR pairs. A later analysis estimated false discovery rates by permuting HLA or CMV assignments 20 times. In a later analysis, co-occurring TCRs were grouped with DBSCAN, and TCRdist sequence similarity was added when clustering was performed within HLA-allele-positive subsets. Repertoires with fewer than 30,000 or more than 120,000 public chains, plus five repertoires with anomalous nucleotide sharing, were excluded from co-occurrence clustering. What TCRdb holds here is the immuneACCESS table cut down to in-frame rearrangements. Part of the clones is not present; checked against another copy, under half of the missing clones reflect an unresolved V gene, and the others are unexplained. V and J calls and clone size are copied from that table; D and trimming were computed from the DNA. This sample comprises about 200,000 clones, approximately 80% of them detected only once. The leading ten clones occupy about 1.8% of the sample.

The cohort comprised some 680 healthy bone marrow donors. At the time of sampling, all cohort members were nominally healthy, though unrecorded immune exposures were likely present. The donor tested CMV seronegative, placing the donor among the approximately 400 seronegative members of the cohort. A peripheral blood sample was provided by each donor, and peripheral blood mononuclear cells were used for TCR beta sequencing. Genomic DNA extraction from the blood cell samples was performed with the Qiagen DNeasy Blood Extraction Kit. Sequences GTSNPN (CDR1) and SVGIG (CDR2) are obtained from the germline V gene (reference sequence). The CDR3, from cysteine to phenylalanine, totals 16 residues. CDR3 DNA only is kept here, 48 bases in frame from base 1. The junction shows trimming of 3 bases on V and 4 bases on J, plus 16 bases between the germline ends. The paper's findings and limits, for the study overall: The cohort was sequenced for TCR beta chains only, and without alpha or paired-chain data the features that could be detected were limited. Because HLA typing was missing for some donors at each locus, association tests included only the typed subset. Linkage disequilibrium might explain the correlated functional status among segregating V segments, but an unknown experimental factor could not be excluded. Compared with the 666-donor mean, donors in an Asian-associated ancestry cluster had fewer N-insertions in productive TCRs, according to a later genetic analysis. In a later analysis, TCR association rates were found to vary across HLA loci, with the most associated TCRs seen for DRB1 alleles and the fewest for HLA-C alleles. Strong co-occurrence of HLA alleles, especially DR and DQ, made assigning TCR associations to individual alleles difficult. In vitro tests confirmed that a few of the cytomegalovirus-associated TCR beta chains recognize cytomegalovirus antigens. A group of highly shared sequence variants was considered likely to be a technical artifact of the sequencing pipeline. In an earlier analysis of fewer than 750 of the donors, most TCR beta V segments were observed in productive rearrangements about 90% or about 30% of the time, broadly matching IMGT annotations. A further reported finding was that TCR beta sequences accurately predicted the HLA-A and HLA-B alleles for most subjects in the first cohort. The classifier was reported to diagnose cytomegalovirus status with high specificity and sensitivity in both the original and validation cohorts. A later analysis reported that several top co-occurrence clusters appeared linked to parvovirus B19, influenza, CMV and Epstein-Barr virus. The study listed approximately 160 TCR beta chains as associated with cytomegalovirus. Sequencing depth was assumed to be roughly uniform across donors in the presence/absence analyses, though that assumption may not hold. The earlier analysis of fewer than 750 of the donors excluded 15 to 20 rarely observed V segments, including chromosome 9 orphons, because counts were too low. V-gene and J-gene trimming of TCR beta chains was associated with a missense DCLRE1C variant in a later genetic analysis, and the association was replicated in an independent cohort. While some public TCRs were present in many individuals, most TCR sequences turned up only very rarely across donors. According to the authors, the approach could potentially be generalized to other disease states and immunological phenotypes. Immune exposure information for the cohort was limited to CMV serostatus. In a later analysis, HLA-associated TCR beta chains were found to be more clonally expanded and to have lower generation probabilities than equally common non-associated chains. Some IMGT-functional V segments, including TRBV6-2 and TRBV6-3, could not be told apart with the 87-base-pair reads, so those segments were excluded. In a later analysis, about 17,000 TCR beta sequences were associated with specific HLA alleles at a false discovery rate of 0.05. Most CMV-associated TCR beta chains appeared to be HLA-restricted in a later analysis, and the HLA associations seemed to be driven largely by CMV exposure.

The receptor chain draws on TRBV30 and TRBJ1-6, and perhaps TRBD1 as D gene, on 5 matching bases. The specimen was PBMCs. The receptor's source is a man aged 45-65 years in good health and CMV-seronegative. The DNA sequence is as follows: TGTGCCTGGAGGGAAGGGACTGTTGGATATAATTCACCCCTCCACTTT. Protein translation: CAWREGTVGYNSPLHF.